Following are 19 T cell receptor beta chains from one sample sequenced in a study of blood T cell repertoires in COVID-19. The repertoire was sequenced with immunoSEQ multiplex PCR; TCRdb's copy has only in-frame clones and lacks some. Of roughly 340,000 clones in the sample, approximately 90% were seen once. The sequenced material came from PBMCs or T cells enriched from blood (not recorded which). The receptors were gathered from a man between 18 and 29 years old who had recovered from COVID-19.

This clone occurred once. J is TRBJ2-7 and V is TRBV4-3; D call uncertain. Looked up from germline, CDR1 is LGHNA and CDR2 is YSLEER. The CDR3 extends over 13 amino acids. The ends were cut back, 0 bases at V and 2 bases at J, with 5 bases in the middle. The CDR3 here is CASSQDGAYEQYF. In DNA form, the CDR3 reads TGCGCCAGCAGCCAAGATGGAGCCTACGAGCAGTACTTC.

The rearrangement joins TRBV7-2 to TRBJ2-7, with 11 bases lining up with TRBD1. CDR3 length equals 14 residues. Looked up from germline, CDR1 is SGHTA and CDR2 is FQGNSA. With 5 bases clipped from V and 5 bases from J, the junction kept 5 bases outside the gene matches. CDR3 region: CASSGDRGIHEQYF. The CDR3 coding sequence is TGTGCCAGCAGCGGGGACAGGGGGATCCACGAGCAGTACTTC. The full variable domain, its missing parts supplied by reference TRBV7-2 and TRBJ2-7, is GAGVSQSPSNKVTEKGKDVELRCDPISGHTALYWYRQSLGQGLEFLIYFQGNSAPDKSGLPSDRFSAERTGGSVSTLTIQRTQQEDSAVYLCASSGDRGIHEQYFGPGTRLTVT.

The chain joins TRBV2 to TRBJ1-5; maybe TRBD1 (5 bases). The CDR3 sequence is 16 residues long. V gave up 6 bases and J gave up 0 bases, with 15 bases separating them. Germline V gives CDR1 SNHLY, CDR2 FYNNEI. CDR3 DNA sequence: TGTGCCAGCAGGGAGAGACAGCCCTCTAGCAATCAGCCCCAGCATTTT. This gives the protein CASRERQPSSNQPQHF. The complete variable domain, with remaining parts taken from reference TRBV2 and TRBJ1-5, reads EPEVTQTPSHQVTQMGQEVILRCVPISNHLYFYWYRQILGQKVEFLVSFYNNEISEKSEIFDDQFSVERPDGSNFTLKIRSTKLEDSAMYFCASRERQPSSNQPQHFGDGTRLSIL.

As concerns this clone: This may be a read error: a much more frequent sequence differs by one nucleotide. CDR3 bases: TGTGCCAGCAGTGGGGGACAGAACACTGAAGCTTTCTTT. This gives the protein CASSGGQNTEAFF. The chain joins TRBV27 to TRBJ1-1, with TRBD1 as a possible D gene (6 bases). The germline V and J ends were trimmed by 5 bases and 1 base, with 8 bases remaining between them. The CDR3 contains 13 residues. Looked up from germline, CDR1 is MNHEY and CDR2 is SMNVEV (reference sequence).

The V gene is TRBV6-1, the J gene TRBJ1-6; D call uncertain. V was shortened by 1 base and J by 11 bases, with 9 bases between the two germline ends. The germline CDR1 and CDR2 sequences are MNHNS and SASEGT. This CDR3 region has 13 residues. CDR3 in DNA: TGTGCCAGCAGTGAAGTTATCGGGGCACCCCTCCACTTT. Amino acids: CASSEVIGAPLHF.

The rearrangement links TRBV7-2 to TRBJ1-2; tentatively, D is TRBD1 (6 bases). The length of the CDR3 is 13 residues. Germline V lookup: CDR1 SGHTA, CDR2 FQGNSA. The germline V and J ends were trimmed by 3 bases and 2 bases, with 7 bases remaining between them. CDR3 sequence: CASSFGQNYGYTF. The CDR3 nucleotides are TGTGCCAGCAGCTTTGGACAGAACTATGGCTACACCTTC.

The V call is TRBV19, the J call TRBJ1-5; D gene uncertain. The V end was cut by 6 bases, the J end by 1 base, with 7 bases between. Germline V gene lookup returns CDR1 LNHDA and CDR2 SQIVND (reference sequence). The CDR3 length is 13 residues. This CDR3 reads CASSSESNQPQHF. The DNA of the CDR3 is TGTGCCAGTAGCTCGGAGAGCAATCAGCCCCAGCATTTT.

The gene calls are TRBV3-1 (or the pseudogene TRBV3-2) and TRBJ2-5; TRBD2 agrees at 14 bases. CDR3 size: 19 residues. V lost 3 bases and J lost 2; bases outside the gene matches: 11. Looked up from germline, CDR1 is LGHDT and CDR2 is YNNKEL (reference sequence). As DNA, the CDR3 is TGTGCCAGCAGCCAGACGCATGGACTAGCGGGAGGAGGTCAAGAGACCCAGTACTTC. Translation: CASSQTHGLAGGGQETQYF.

This clone showed up just once. This chain uses TRBV6-2 or TRBV6-3 with TRBJ2-7; 9 positions agree with TRBD1. Looked up from germline, CDR1 is MNHEY and CDR2 is SVGEGT. J was trimmed by 3 bases and V by 5 bases; bases with no gene match: 8. The CDR3 is made up of 15 amino acids. CDR3 loop: CASSRPGTGLYEQYF. The CDR3 DNA reads TGTGCCAGCAGTCGCCCCGGGACAGGGCTCTACGAGCAGTACTTC.

This clone appeared a few times. V is TRBV7-6 and J is TRBJ2-7; perhaps TRBD2 as D (5 bases). Deletions cut 5 bases from V and 3 bases from J, with 8 bases between. The germline CDR1 and CDR2 sequences are SGHVS and FNYEAQ. The CDR3 is 12 residues long. CDR3 bases: TGTGCCAGCAGCCGTGAGGGCTACGAGCAGTACTTC. Encoded protein: CASSREGYEQYF.

The chain uses TRBV12-3 or TRBV12-4 and TRBJ1-1; no clear D. The length of the CDR3 is 13 residues. The germline V and J ends were trimmed by 3 bases and 4 bases, with 9 bases remaining between them. This CDR3 reads CASSFGGRTEAFF. The CDR3, as DNA: TGTGCCAGCAGTTTTGGAGGGCGCACTGAAGCTTTCTTT.

The chain combines TRBV4-3 with TRBJ2-2, with D possibly matching TRBD2 (6 bases). CDR3 size: 14 residues. V gave up 1 base and J gave up 10 bases, with 13 bases separating them. CDR1 is LGHNA, CDR2 YSLEER, per germline. The CDR3 reads CASSQGLEREELFF. The CDR3, as DNA: TGCGCCAGCAGCCAAGGACTAGAAAGGGAGGAGCTGTTTTTT.

The chain is built from TRBV29-1 and TRBJ2-7, with D maybe TRBD1 (6 bases). CDR1 and CDR2 from the germline V gene are SQVTM and ANQGSEA. Trimming took off 6 bases at V and 6 bases at J, with 12 bases between the two ends. This CDR3 is 11 amino acids long. The CDR3 DNA reads TGCAGCGTATCCCGGGACACCGAGCAGTACTTC. Protein product: CSVSRDTEQYF.

The V call is TRBV5-6, the J call TRBJ2-3, with 12 bases fitting TRBD2. V trimming: 3 bases; J trimming: 0 bases; junction bases outside the gene matches: 8. In germline, CDR1 is SGHDT, CDR2 YYEEEE. The CDR3 runs 18 residues. The CDR3 coding sequence is TGTGCCAGCAGCTCCCTAACTAGCGGGGGGCTTAGCACAGATACGCAGTATTTT. Its translation: CASSSLTSGGLSTDTQYF.

The J gene is TRBJ2-3, the V gene TRBV5-1; 8 bases map to TRBD2. CDR1 and CDR2 from the germline V gene are SGHRS and YFSETQ. The length of the CDR3 is 16 residues. After removal of 4 bases from V and 3 bases from J, the junction contained 10 bases not matched to a gene. For the CDR3, the DNA is TGCGCCAGCAGCCCGGTTGGCCTAGCGGGTACAGATACGCAGTATTTT. It encodes CASSPVGLAGTDTQYF.

This chain connects TRBV9 to TRBJ2-7; 7 positions agree with TRBD1. The germline V gene encodes CDR1 SGDLS and CDR2 YYNGEE. V gave up 1 base and J gave up 3 bases; unmatched junction bases: 10. CDR3 length equals 16 residues. CDR3: CASSVTGRTGVYEQYF. For the CDR3, the DNA is TGTGCCAGCAGCGTAACTGGCAGGACAGGCGTCTACGAGCAGTACTTC.

The DNA of the CDR3 is TGTGCCAGCAGCTTAATGGGACTAGCGGGGAGGTACAATGAGCAGTTCTTC. Protein: CASSLMGLAGRYNEQFF. This chain joins TRBV7-2 and TRBJ2-1, with 13 bases lining up with TRBD2. This CDR3 is built from 17 residues. The germline gives CDR1 SGHTA, CDR2 FQGNSA. After removal of 2 bases from V and 4 bases from J, the junction contained 5 bases not matched to a gene.

The chain carries TRBV27 and TRBJ2-7; 12 bases map to TRBD2. Germline CDR1 is MNHEY and CDR2 is SMNVEV (reference sequence). Trimming removed 6 bases from V and 1 base from J; junction bases left unmatched: 1. The CDR3 contains 14 residues. The DNA of the CDR3 is TGTGCCAGCAGGACTAGCGGGGGTTCCTACGAGCAGTACTTC. Residues: CASRTSGGSYEQYF.

The CDR3 region is CASIRLPTEAFF. DNA for the CDR3: TGTGCCAGCATTAGACTCCCCACTGAAGCTTTCTTT. The chain uses TRBV6-5 and TRBJ1-1; D unresolved. The ends were cut back, 7 bases at V and 4 bases at J, with 10 bases in the middle. There are 12 residues in the CDR3. Germline assignment: CDR1 MNHEY and CDR2 SVGAGI.